The 32 T cell receptor beta chains reported below all come from one sample, sequenced in a study of cytomegalovirus exposure and HLA in healthy donors. PCR was performed using 60 Vbeta and 13 Jbeta primers. The table came from immunoSEQ multiplex PCR; TCRdb's copy has only in-frame clones and leaves some out. The profile shows some 190,000 clones, roughly four fifths of them singletons. Sequencing was performed on PBMCs. These receptors were collected from a woman under 40 in good health and CMV-seropositive.

The rearrangement joins TRBV6-6 to TRBJ2-1; weak D call: TRBD2 (7 bases). Germline CDR1 MNHNY, CDR2 SVGAGI (reference sequence). The V gene lost 4 bases and the J gene lost 5 bases, with 18 bases spanning the gap. The CDR3 consists of 16 residues. CDR3 nucleotides: TGTGCCAGCAGTTTGGGGGGGCGGGCTGGGGACAATGAGCAGTTCTTC. It translates to CASSLGGRAGDNEQFF.

This clone has only a few counts. This rearrangement joins TRBV6-1 to TRBJ2-7; 8 bases match TRBD1. CDR3 size: 16 residues. CDR1 MNHNS and CDR2 SASEGT come from the germline V gene. V was pared by 3 bases and J by 0 bases, with 7 bases of the junction left unmatched. DNA of the CDR3: TGTGCCAGCAGTGACCCCAGGGGGCTTAGCTCCTACGAGCAGTACTTC. It encodes CASSDPRGLSSYEQYF.

The rearrangement links TRBV19 to TRBJ1-5; 8 bases are a match to TRBD1. Germline CDR1 and CDR2: LNHDA and SQIVND (reference sequence). The CDR3 length is 15 residues. J gave up 3 bases and V 7 bases, and 8 bases lay outside the gene matches. CDR3 residues: CASTRTGRDNQPQHF. The CDR3, as DNA: TGTGCCAGTACCAGGACAGGGAGGGACAATCAGCCCCAGCATTTT.

The chain has TRBV9 and TRBJ2-3, with 11 bases identical to TRBD1. The CDR3 spans 15 residues. The V segment lost 3 bases and the J segment 8 bases; nucleotides outside the gene matches: 8. CDR1 SGDLS and CDR2 YYNGEE come from the germline V gene. CDR3 nucleotides: TGTGCCAGCAGCGCCGTCCCGGGACAGGGGGGTACGCAGTATTTT. Its protein product is CASSAVPGQGGTQYF.

The V gene is TRBV28, the J gene TRBJ2-7; a possible D gene is TRBD2 (5 bases). Trimming removed 5 bases from V and 1 base from J, with 15 bases in between. The CDR3 spans 15 residues. CDR1 and CDR2 (germline): MDHEN, SYDVKM. CDR3 bases: TGTGCCAGCAGTCTCAAGAGGTGGACTTCCTACGAGCAGTACTTC. Translating it yields CASSLKRWTSYEQYF.

This clone was observed a few times. The rearrangement uses TRBV5-1 and TRBJ2-2; 14 bases align to TRBD2. V lost 4 bases, J lost 5 bases, and 10 bases stayed unmatched. There are 18 residues in the CDR3. CDR1 is SGHRS, CDR2 YFSETQ, per germline. The DNA of the CDR3 is TGCGCCAGCAGCCCGGTGGGACTAGCGGGAGTCAGGACCGGGGAGCTGTTTTTT. Translation: CASSPVGLAGVRTGELFF.

The rearrangement uses TRBV19 and TRBJ2-1; 8 nucleotides line up with TRBD2. With V trimmed by 3 bases and J by 14 bases, 15 bases remained unmatched. The germline gives CDR1 LNHDA, CDR2 SQIVND (reference sequence). CDR3 length: 15 amino acids. The CDR3 protein is CASSIRASGPPDKFF. The CDR3, as DNA: TGTGCCAGTAGTATTAGGGCTAGCGGGCCTCCGGACAAGTTCTTC. Filled out from reference TRBV19 and TRBJ2-1, the complete variable domain reads DGGITQSPKYLFRKEGQNVTLSCEQNLNHDAMYWYRQDPGQGLRLIYYSQIVNDFQKGDIAEGYSVSREKKESFPLTVTSAQKNPTAFYLCASSIRASGPPDKFFGPGTRLTVL.

This clone was seen a handful of times. J is TRBJ2-7 and V is TRBV27; 9 nucleotides match TRBD2. Per the germline V gene, CDR1 is MNHEY and CDR2 is SMNVEV (reference sequence). The CDR3 is 17 amino acids. With V trimmed by 4 bases and J by 5 bases, 15 bases remained unmatched. CDR3 in DNA: TGTGCCAGCAGTTCGAACCGTTTAGCGGGAGTCCCCCACGAGCAGTACTTC. It encodes CASSSNRLAGVPHEQYF.

The chain joins TRBV5-1 to TRBJ1-3; 7 bases map to TRBD1. CDR1 is SGHRS and CDR2 is YFSETQ in the germline V gene. CDR3 length equals 15 residues. The V gene end was trimmed by 4 bases and the J gene end by 4 bases; junction bases not matched to a gene: 8. The CDR3 coding sequence is TGCGCCAGCAGCCCTTGGGCGGACAGGGGAAACACCATATATTTT. It encodes CASSPWADRGNTIYF.

The gene calls are TRBV9 and TRBJ2-1, with 7 nucleotides matching TRBD2. CDR1 and CDR2 (germline): SGDLS, YYNGEE. V trimming: 4 bases; J trimming: 10 bases; junction bases outside the gene matches: 17. The CDR3 length is 16 residues. DNA of the CDR3: TGTGCCAGCAGCTATCGGGGAGGGTCCGGGTTGGAGGAGCAGTTCTTC. Amino acids: CASSYRGGSGLEEQFF. The complete variable domain, with remaining parts taken from reference TRBV9 and TRBJ2-1, reads DSGVTQTPKHLITATGQRVTLRCSPRSGDLSVYWYQQSLDQGLQFLIQYYNGEERAKGNILERFSAQQFPDLHSELNLSSLELGDSALYFCASSYRGGSGLEEQFFGPGTRLTVL.

The gene calls are TRBV2 and TRBJ2-2; unclear D gene. Germline V gene lookup returns CDR1 SNHLY and CDR2 FYNNEI. This CDR3 is 14 amino acids long. Trimming took off 8 bases at V and 5 bases at J, with 15 bases between the two ends. DNA of the CDR3: TGTGCCAGCTTTTCAAATAGAGAGACCGGGGAGCTGTTTTTT. Translated: CASFSNRETGELFF. The whole variable domain, remainder taken from reference TRBV2 and TRBJ2-2, is EPEVTQTPSHQVTQMGQEVILRCVPISNHLYFYWYRQILGQKVEFLVSFYNNEISEKSEIFDDQFSVERPDGSNFTLKIRSTKLEDSAMYFCASFSNRETGELFFGEGSRLTVL.

This clone was counted only a few times. V and J are TRBV6-5 and TRBJ1-5, with D possibly being TRBD1 (5 bases). Germline CDR1 is MNHEY and CDR2 is SVGAGI. V lost 5 bases to trimming and J lost 0 bases, with 11 bases between them. The CDR3 spans 15 residues. CDR3 protein: CASSGTLNSNQPQHF. The DNA of the CDR3 is TGTGCCAGCAGTGGGACTCTGAATAGCAATCAGCCCCAGCATTTT.

The CDR3 DNA follows: TGCGCCAGCAGCCCTACAGCAACTAATGAAAAACTGTTTTTT. This translates into CASSPTATNEKLFF. The rearrangement uses TRBV5-1 and TRBJ1-4; D ambiguous. Germline V CDR1 and CDR2: SGHRS, YFSETQ. Between the trimmed V and J ends, which lost 4 bases and 0 bases, there was a span of 7 bases. The CDR3 extends over 14 amino acids.

This clone was seen once. The gene calls are TRBV11-2 and TRBJ2-3, with TRBD2 identical over 8 bases. The junction had 7 bases not matched to a gene; V was cut back by 5 bases and J by 0 bases. Germline-derived CDR1 and CDR2 are SGHAT and FQNNGV. The length of the CDR3 is 16 residues. In DNA, the CDR3 is TGTGCCAGCAGCGCCCGACTAGCGAGAAGCACAGATACGCAGTATTTT. The encoded protein is CASSARLARSTDTQYF.

In its sample, this clone was seen once. J is TRBJ2-7 and V is TRBV6-6, with TRBD1 matching over 8 bases. V gave up 2 bases and J gave up 3 bases; unmatched junction bases: 3. The germline gives CDR1 MNHNY, CDR2 SVGAGI (reference sequence). This CDR3 spans 14 amino acids. The CDR3 DNA sequence: TGTGCCAGCAGTTACCCCGGACAGGGCTACGAGCAGTACTTC. Protein product: CASSYPGQGYEQYF.

The genes are TRBV19 and TRBJ1-2; no firm D call. The V end lost 0 bases, the J end lost 2 bases, and 4 bases lay between the germline ends. Germline V CDR1 and CDR2: LNHDA, SQIVND (reference sequence). The CDR3 loop spans 13 amino acids. CDR3 DNA sequence: TGTGCCAGTAGTATAGACAGGAACTATGGCTACACCTTC. Its protein product is CASSIDRNYGYTF.

Of note for this clone: This sample also contains other DNA sequences that code for the same CDR3. The chain links TRBV19 to TRBJ2-3, with D unresolved. Trimming took 10 bases from V and 1 from J, leaving 6 bases between them. The CDR3 has 11 residues. From germline, CDR1 is LNHDA and CDR2 SQIVND (reference sequence). The CDR3, as DNA: TGTGCCACGAGCGGCACAGATACGCAGTATTTT. Its translation: CATSGTDTQYF.

This clone was counted between two and nine times. The chain carries TRBV6-5 and TRBJ1-1; perhaps TRBD1 as D (6 bases). The CDR3 is 13 amino acids. Germline V CDR1 and CDR2: MNHEY, SVGAGI. Trimming took 5 bases from V and 0 from J, leaving 7 bases between them. The CDR3 sequence: CASSGQMNTEAFF. The CDR3 coding sequence is TGTGCCAGCAGTGGACAGATGAACACTGAAGCTTTCTTT.

This clone was counted between two and nine times. The J gene is TRBJ1-2, the V gene TRBV9; D remains ambiguous. CDR3 length equals 11 residues. Per germline, CDR1 SGDLS and CDR2 YYNGEE. V was trimmed by 1 base and J by 5 bases, leaving 3 bases between them. The DNA for the CDR3 is TGTGCCAGCAGCGTATTATATGGCTACACCTTC. Its translation: CASSVLYGYTF.

The V and J genes are TRBV28 and TRBJ2-5, with 7 positions matching TRBD1. From germline, CDR1 is MDHEN and CDR2 SYDVKM. This CDR3 is 18 amino acids long. V lost 5 bases and J lost 5; bases outside the gene matches: 20. This chain's CDR3 is CASSPPVGETGLDETQYF. The DNA for the CDR3 is TGTGCCAGCAGTCCACCCGTTGGCGAGACAGGGCTCGACGAGACCCAGTACTTC.

V and J are TRBV4-1 and TRBJ2-2, with 7 positions matching TRBD1. The germline CDR1 and CDR2 sequences are MGHRA and YSYEKL. The V and J ends lost 4 bases and 7 bases, in that order; junction bases with no gene match: 9. The CDR3 loop spans 15 amino acids. The CDR3 coding sequence is TGCGCCAGCAGCCTCCTAGACAGGGACGGCGGGGAGCTGTTTTTT. Protein sequence: CASSLLDRDGGELFF.

This clone was recorded once. V gene TRBV6-5 combines with J gene TRBJ2-7; 12 nucleotides line up with TRBD2. Germline loops: CDR1 MNHEY, CDR2 SVGAGI. Trimming at V came to 4 bases and at J to 3 bases, leaving 4 bases not matched to a gene. CDR3 length: 15 residues. CDR3 residues: CASSLSTSGSYEQYF. For the CDR3, the DNA is TGTGCCAGCAGTTTATCGACTAGCGGGAGCTACGAGCAGTACTTC.

CDR3 sequence reads: CASSHELAGGNVPYEQYF. CDR3 in DNA: TGTGCCAGCAGCCATGAACTAGCGGGCGGAAACGTGCCCTACGAGCAGTACTTC. The chain has TRBV11-2 and TRBJ2-7; TRBD2 aligns across 9 bases. Germline V gene lookup returns CDR1 SGHAT and CDR2 FQNNGV. The CDR3 spans 18 residues. V trimming: 5 bases; J trimming: 2 bases; junction bases outside the gene matches: 16.

The gene calls are TRBV20-1 and TRBJ2-1; no clear D. CDR1 is DFQATT and CDR2 is SNEGSKA in the germline V gene (reference sequence). The CDR3 consists of 10 residues. The V gene lost 6 bases and the J gene lost 8 bases, with 8 bases spanning the gap. The CDR3 region is CSAFFHEQFF. The DNA for the CDR3 is TGCAGTGCCTTTTTCCATGAGCAGTTCTTC.

This clone was seen only once. V gene TRBV28 combines with J gene TRBJ2-5; weak D call: TRBD1 (6 bases). The end of the DNA is better explained by TRBJ2-7, so the J call may be wrong. This CDR3 is built from 13 residues. Germline CDR1 and CDR2: MDHEN and SYDVKM. The CDR3 coding sequence is TGTGCCAGCAGTCTTGACAGGAGGTACGAGCAGTACTTC. This codes for CASSLDRRYEQYF.

This clone has just a few counts. J is TRBJ2-1 and V is TRBV6-5, with a possible D match to TRBD2 (7 bases). Per germline, CDR1 MNHEY and CDR2 SVGAGI. The CDR3 runs to 15 residues. V gave up 2 bases and J gave up 2 bases, with 10 bases separating them. In nucleotides, the CDR3 is TGTGCCAGCAGTTACGGCGGGGGCGCCTACAATGAGCAGTTCTTC. Translation gives CASSYGGGAYNEQFF.

The chain couples TRBV19 to TRBJ2-3; TRBD2 agrees at 15 bases. V shed 9 bases and J 4 bases; nucleotides not matched to a gene: 5. The CDR3 contains 15 residues. Per germline, CDR1 LNHDA and CDR2 SQIVND (reference sequence). The CDR3: CASNGLAGGADTQYF. Here the CDR3 DNA reads TGTGCCAGCAACGGACTAGCGGGAGGGGCAGATACGCAGTATTTT.

This sequence joins TRBV6-5 and TRBJ2-1; no clear D gene. Trimming pared 7 bases from V and 7 bases from J, leaving 14 bases between. CDR3 length: 13 amino acids. Germline V gene sequence: CDR1 MNHEY, CDR2 SVGAGI. In DNA, the CDR3 is TGTGCCAGCAATAGAGGCAGTAAGAATGAGCAGTTCTTC. Translated: CASNRGSKNEQFF.

V and J are TRBV5-1 and TRBJ2-2, with 12 positions matching TRBD2. Germline trimming cut 0 bases from V and 4 bases from J; bases unmatched to any gene: 1. Germline CDR1 is SGHRS and CDR2 is YFSETQ. The CDR3 has 16 amino acids. CDR3 bases: TGCGCCAGCAGCTTGGGACTAGCGGGAGTCACCGGGGAGCTGTTTTTT. Protein product: CASSLGLAGVTGELFF.

This clone has more than one count but fewer than ten. The chain couples TRBV11-2 to TRBJ2-4, with 8 bases lining up with TRBD1. Germline CDR1 and CDR2: SGHAT and FQNNGV. J was trimmed by 4 bases and V by 5 bases; bases with no gene match: 13. This CDR3 contains 17 residues. CDR3 residues: CASSPGGGSLAKNIQYF. The DNA of the CDR3 is TGTGCCAGCAGCCCAGGGGGCGGCTCACTCGCTAAAAACATTCAGTACTTC.

This clone was counted a few times. V and J are TRBV15 and TRBJ2-7, with 10 bases fitting TRBD1. The CDR3 is made up of 13 amino acids. The trim removed 4 bases at V and 6 bases at J, leaving 3 bases unmatched. Germline V gives CDR1 LNHNV, CDR2 YYDKDF (reference sequence). DNA of the CDR3: TGTGCCACCAGCACGGGACAGGGGAGCGAGCAGTACTTC. As protein: CATSTGQGSEQYF.

This clone has just a few counts. The gene calls are TRBV6-5 and TRBJ2-2, with TRBD1 matching over 8 bases. CDR1 is MNHEY and CDR2 is SVGAGI in the germline V gene. This CDR3 contains 13 residues. Trimming at V came to 6 bases and at J to 8 bases, leaving 5 bases not matched to a gene. CDR3 in amino acids: CASSPGGRGELFF. The CDR3 DNA reads TGTGCCAGCAGCCCAGGGGGCCGAGGGGAGCTGTTTTTT.